The source of this TCR beta chain is a study of T cell responses to AZD1222 COVID-19 vaccine. Findings and caveats of the study: Spike-wide coverage was observed for vaccine-associated CD4 TCRs, with dominant responses at 160-218 and 743-854. The sample set comprised mostly white British donors with more females, and clonal diversity was possibly underestimated. Within unmutated variant regions lay the reported targets of nearly half of spike-specific TCRs.

The repertoire was sequenced with immunoSEQ multiplex PCR; TCRdb's copy has only in-frame clones and lacks some. The top ten clones hold around 3.8% of a sample with 110,000 or so clones, 88% of them seen once. Turning to this clone: Its antigen is as yet unknown.

Trimming removed 6 bases at V and 8 bases at J, with 11 bases between. Per germline, CDR1 KGHSH and CDR2 LQKENI. The CDR3 runs 13 residues. V usage is TRBV18 and J usage is TRBJ1-6; no reliable D call. The sequence was obtained from an adult who received the AZD1222 COVID-19 vaccine. Sequencing used peripheral blood, obtained 28 days after the second AZD1222 dose. For the CDR3, the DNA is TGTGCCAGCTCGGCTCATGGGGATTCACCCCTCCACTTT. Amino acids: CASSAHGDSPLHF.